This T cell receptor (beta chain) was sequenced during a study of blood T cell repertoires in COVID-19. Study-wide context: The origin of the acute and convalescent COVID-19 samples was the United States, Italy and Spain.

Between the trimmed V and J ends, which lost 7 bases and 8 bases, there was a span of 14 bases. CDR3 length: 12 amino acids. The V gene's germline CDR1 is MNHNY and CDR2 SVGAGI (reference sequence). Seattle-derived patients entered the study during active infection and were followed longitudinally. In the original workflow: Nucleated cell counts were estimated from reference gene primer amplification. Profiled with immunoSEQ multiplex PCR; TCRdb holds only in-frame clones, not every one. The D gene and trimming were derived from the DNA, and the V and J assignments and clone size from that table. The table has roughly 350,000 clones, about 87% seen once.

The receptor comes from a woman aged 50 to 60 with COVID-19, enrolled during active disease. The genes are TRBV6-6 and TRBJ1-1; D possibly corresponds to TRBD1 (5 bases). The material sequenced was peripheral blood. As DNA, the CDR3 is TGTGCCAGCATGAGCTCGACAGAGGAAGCTTTCTTT. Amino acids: CASMSSTEEAFF.